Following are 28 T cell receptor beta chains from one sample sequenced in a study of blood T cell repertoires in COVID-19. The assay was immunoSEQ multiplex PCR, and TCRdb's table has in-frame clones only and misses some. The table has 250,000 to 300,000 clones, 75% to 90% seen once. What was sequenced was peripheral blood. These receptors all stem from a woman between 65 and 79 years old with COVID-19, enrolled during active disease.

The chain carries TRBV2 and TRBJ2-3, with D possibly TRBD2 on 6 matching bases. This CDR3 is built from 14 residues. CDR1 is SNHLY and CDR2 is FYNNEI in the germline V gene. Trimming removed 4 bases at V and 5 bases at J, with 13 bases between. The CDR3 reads CASSAMTSGDTQYF. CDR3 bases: TGTGCCAGCAGTGCCATGACTAGTGGAGATACGCAGTATTTT.

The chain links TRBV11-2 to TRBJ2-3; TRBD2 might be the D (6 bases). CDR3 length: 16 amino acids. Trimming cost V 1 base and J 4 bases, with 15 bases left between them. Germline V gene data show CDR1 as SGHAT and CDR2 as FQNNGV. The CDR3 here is CASSLVMGGAPDTQYF. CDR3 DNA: TGTGCCAGCAGCTTAGTGATGGGGGGAGCTCCAGATACGCAGTATTTT.

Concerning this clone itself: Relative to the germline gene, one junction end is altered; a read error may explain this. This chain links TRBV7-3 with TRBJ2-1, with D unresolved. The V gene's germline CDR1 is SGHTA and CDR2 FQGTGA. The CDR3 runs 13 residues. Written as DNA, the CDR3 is TGTGCCAGCAGCCTAACCCGACGGGATGAGCAGTTCTTC. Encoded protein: CASSLTRRDEQFF.

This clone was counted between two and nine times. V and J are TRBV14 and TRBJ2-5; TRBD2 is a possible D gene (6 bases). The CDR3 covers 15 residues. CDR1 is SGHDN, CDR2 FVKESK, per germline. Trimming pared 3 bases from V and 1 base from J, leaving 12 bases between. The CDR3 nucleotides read TGTGCCAGCAGCCAGATCGGACTAACCCAAGAGACCCAGTACTTC. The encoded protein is CASSQIGLTQETQYF.

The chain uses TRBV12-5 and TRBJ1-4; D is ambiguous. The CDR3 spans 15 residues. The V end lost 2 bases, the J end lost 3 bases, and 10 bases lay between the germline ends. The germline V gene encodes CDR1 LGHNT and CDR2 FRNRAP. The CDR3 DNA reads TGTGCTAGTGGTTTGTCGCCGCCGGCTAATGAAAAACTGTTTTTT. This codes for CASGLSPPANEKLFF.

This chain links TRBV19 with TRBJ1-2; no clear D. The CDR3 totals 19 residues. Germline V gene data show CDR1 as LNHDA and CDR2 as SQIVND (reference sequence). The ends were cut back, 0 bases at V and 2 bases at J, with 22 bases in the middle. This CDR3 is CASSIDQAAGKGLNYGYTF. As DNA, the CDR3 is TGTGCCAGTAGTATAGATCAGGCCGCGGGAAAGGGCTTAAACTATGGCTACACCTTC. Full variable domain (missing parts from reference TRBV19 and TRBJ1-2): DGGITQSPKYLFRKEGQNVTLSCEQNLNHDAMYWYRQDPGQGLRLIYYSQIVNDFQKGDIAEGYSVSREKKESFPLTVTSAQKNPTAFYLCASSIDQAAGKGLNYGYTFGSGTRLTVV.

For the CDR3, the DNA is TGTGCCAGCAGCCCGTCTTCTGGAAACACCATATATTTT. Its translation is CASSPSSGNTIYF. The gene calls are TRBV4-2 and TRBJ1-3; D gene ambiguous. Germline V lookup: CDR1 LGHNA, CDR2 YNFKEQ. There are 13 residues in the CDR3. Trimming shortened V by 4 bases and J by 1 base, and 5 bases separated the two germline ends.

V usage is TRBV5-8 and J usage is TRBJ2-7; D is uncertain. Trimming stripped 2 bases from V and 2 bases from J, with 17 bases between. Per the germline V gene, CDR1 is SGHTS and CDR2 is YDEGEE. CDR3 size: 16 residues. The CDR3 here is CASSFPRDGAPYEQYF. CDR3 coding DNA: TGTGCCAGCAGCTTCCCCCGTGACGGAGCCCCCTACGAGCAGTACTTC.

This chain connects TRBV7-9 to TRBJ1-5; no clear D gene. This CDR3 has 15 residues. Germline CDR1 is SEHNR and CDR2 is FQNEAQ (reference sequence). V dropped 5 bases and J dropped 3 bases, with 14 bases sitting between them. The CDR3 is CASSPNGDPNQPQHF. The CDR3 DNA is TGTGCCAGCAGCCCCAACGGGGATCCCAATCAGCCCCAGCATTTT.

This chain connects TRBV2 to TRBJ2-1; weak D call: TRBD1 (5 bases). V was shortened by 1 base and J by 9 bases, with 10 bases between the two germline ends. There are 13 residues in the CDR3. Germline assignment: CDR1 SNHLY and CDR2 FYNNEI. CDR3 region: CASSEEQGSEQFF. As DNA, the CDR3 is TGTGCCAGCAGTGAAGAGCAGGGTAGTGAGCAGTTCTTC.

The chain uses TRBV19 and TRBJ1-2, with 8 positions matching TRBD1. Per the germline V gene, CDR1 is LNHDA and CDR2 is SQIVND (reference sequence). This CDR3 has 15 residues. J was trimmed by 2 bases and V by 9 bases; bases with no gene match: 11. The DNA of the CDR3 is TGTGCCAGCACCCAGGTACAGGGGGTCAACTATGGCTACACCTTC. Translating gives CASTQVQGVNYGYTF.

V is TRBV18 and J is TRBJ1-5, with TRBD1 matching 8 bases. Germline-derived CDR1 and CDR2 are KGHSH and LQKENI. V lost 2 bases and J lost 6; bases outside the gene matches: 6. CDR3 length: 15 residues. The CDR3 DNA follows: TGTGCCAGCTCACCAGAGACAGGGGAAGCTCAGCCCCAGCATTTT. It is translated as CASSPETGEAQPQHF.

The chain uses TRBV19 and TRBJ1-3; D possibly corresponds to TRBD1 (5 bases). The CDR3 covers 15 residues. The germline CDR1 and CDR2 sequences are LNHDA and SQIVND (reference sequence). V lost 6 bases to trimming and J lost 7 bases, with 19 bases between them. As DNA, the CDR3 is TGTGCCAGTAGGGGCTTCGGACAAGTCGAGAACACCATATATTTT. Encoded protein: CASRGFGQVENTIYF. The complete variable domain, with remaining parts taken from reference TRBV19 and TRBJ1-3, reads DGGITQSPKYLFRKEGQNVTLSCEQNLNHDAMYWYRQDPGQGLRLIYYSQIVNDFQKGDIAEGYSVSREKKESFPLTVTSAQKNPTAFYLCASRGFGQVENTIYFGEGSWLTVV.

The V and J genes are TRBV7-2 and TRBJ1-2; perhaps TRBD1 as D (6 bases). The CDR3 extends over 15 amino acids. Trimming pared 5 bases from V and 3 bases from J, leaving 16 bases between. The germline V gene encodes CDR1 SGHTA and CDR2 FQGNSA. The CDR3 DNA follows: TGTGCCAGCAGCCAGTGGGGGGGCGTTGACTATGGCTACACCTTC. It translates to CASSQWGGVDYGYTF.

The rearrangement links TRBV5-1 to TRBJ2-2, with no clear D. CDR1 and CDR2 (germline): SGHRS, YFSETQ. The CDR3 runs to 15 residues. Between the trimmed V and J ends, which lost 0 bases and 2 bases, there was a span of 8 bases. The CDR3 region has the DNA TGCGCCAGCAGCTTGGCCACAGCCAACACCGGGGAGCTGTTTTTT. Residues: CASSLATANTGELFF.

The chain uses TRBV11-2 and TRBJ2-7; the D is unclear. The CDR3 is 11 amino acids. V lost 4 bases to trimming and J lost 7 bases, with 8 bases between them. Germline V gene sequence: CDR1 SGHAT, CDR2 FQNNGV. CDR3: CASSSGWEQYF. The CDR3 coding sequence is TGTGCCAGCAGCTCCGGTTGGGAGCAGTACTTC.

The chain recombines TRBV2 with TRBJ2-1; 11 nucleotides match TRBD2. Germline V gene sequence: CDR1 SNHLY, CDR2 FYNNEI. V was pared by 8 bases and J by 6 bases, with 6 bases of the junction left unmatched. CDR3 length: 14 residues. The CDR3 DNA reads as TGTGCCAGCCGGGTAGCGGGGGGGCCCAATGAGCAGTTCTTC. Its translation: CASRVAGGPNEQFF.

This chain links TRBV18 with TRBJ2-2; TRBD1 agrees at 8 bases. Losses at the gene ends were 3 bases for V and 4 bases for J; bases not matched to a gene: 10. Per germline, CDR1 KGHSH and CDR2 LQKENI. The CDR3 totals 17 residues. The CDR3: CASSPILRDRRTGELFF. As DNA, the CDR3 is TGTGCCAGCTCACCTATACTCCGGGACAGGCGCACCGGGGAGCTGTTTTTT. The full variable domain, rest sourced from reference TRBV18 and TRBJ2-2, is NAGVMQNPRHLVRRRGQEARLRCSPMKGHSHVYWYRQLPEEGLKFMVYLQKENIIDESGMPKERFSAEFPKEGPSILRIQQVVRGDSAAYFCASSPILRDRRTGELFFGEGSRLTVL.

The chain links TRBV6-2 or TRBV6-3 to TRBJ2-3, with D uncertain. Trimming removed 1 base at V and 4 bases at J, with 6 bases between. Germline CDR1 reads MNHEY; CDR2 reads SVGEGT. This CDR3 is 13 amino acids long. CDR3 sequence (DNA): TGTGCCAGCAGTTACTTTAGCCCAGATACGCAGTATTTT. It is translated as CASSYFSPDTQYF.

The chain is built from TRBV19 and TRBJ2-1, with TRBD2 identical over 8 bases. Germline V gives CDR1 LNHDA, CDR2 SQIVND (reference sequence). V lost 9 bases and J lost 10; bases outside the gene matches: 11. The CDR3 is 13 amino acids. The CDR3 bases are TGTGCCAGCCGCCCCGCCGGACTAGCCGAGCAGTTCTTC. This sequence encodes CASRPAGLAEQFF.

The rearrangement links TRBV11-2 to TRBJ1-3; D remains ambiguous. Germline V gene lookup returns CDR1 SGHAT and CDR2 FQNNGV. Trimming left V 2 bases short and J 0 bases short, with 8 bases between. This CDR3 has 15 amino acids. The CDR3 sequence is CASSLMSYSGNTIYF. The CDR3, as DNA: TGTGCCAGCAGCTTAATGAGTTACTCTGGAAACACCATATATTTT.

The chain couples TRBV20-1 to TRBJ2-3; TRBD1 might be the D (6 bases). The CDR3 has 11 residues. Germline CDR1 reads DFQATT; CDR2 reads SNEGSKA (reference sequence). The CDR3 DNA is TGCAGCCCCCGAGGGGGAGATACGCAGTATTTT. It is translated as CSPRGGDTQYF.

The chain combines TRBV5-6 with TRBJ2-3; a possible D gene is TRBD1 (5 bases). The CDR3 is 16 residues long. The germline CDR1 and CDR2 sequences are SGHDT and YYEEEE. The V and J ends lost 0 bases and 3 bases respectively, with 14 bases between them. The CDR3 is CASSLEGVVGTDTQYF. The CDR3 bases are TGTGCCAGCAGCTTGGAAGGGGTTGTGGGGACAGATACGCAGTATTTT.

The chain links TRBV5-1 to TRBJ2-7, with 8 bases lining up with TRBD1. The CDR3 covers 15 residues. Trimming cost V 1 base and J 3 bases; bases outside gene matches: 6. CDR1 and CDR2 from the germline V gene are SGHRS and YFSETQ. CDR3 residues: CASSLTQGAVYEQYF. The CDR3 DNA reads TGCGCCAGCAGCTTGACGCAGGGGGCGGTCTACGAGCAGTACTTC.

The chain's CDR3 is CASLRKGDTRYNEQFF. The CDR3 DNA reads as TGTGCCAGCTTGAGAAAGGGGGACACAAGATACAATGAGCAGTTCTTC. V and J are TRBV5-8 and TRBJ2-1; D possibly corresponds to TRBD1 (6 bases). The V gene's germline CDR1 is SGHTS and CDR2 YDEGEE. The length of the CDR3 is 16 residues. V was cut by 7 bases and J by 4 bases, with 21 bases left in between.

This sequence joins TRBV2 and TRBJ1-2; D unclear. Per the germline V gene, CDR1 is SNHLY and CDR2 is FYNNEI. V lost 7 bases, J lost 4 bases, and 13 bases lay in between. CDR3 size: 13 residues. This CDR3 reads CASIPGGGYGYTF. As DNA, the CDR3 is TGTGCCAGCATTCCCGGTGGAGGCTATGGCTACACCTTC.

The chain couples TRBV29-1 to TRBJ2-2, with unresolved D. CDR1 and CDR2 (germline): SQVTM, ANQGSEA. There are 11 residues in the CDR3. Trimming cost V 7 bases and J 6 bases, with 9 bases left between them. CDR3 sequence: CSARTAGELFF. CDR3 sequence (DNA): TGCAGCGCGAGAACTGCCGGGGAGCTGTTTTTT.

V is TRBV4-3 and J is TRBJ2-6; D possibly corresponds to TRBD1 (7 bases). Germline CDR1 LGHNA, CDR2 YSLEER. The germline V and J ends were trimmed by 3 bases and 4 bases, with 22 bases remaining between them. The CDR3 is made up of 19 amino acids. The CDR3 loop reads CASSHLTRAGGYGANVLTF. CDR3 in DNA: TGCGCCAGCAGCCATCTGACCCGGGCAGGGGGGTACGGGGCCAACGTCCTGACTTTC.